This T cell receptor (beta chain) was retrieved from a study of cytomegalovirus exposure and HLA in healthy donors. Study background: Roughly 80 million unique TCRs from HLA-typed donors made up an early data release. Points from the study as a whole: Most CMV-associated TCR beta chains were later found to appear HLA-restricted.

This PCR relied on a set of 60 Vbeta primers and 13 Jbeta primers. TCRdb's table, derived via immunoSEQ multiplex PCR, lists solely in-frame clones and lacks some. The table lists 65,000 to 75,000 clones, 65% to 75% of them singletons. This CDR3 has 11 amino acids. V dropped 6 bases and J dropped 6 bases, with 6 bases sitting between them. The germline V gene encodes CDR1 SGHTA and CDR2 FQGNSA. A word on this clone: Its antigen is unidentified.

Material for sequencing was PBMCs. The rearrangement links TRBV7-2 to TRBJ2-1; D is unclear. This TCR was sampled from a woman aged 55-75 years in good health and CMV-seropositive. The DNA for the CDR3 is TGTGCCAGCAGAAACTTCAATGAGCAGTTCTTC. Translated: CASRNFNEQFF.